A selection of T cell receptor beta chains follows, all from one sample in a study of blood T cell repertoires in COVID-19. Using immunoSEQ multiplex PCR, the repertoire was profiled, and TCRdb retains in-frame clones only, with some absent. The sample lists 300,000 to 450,000 clones, less than 85% occurring once. The source material was peripheral blood. The origin of the receptors is a woman aged 18-29 years with acute or convalescent COVID-19. CDR3s include the opening cysteine and the closing phenylalanine or tryptophan. A D gene is named only where the DNA matches it firmly. Size is stated for part of the rows, as once, few or many counts, or as a class when the clone is expanded.

D: NA; V: TRBV9; J: TRBJ1-1; size: NA; CDR3: CASSVEPGRTEAFF; DNA: TGTGCCAGCAGCGTAGAGCCGGGTCGCACTGAAGCTTTCTTT
D: NA; V: TRBV3-1/TRBV3-2; J: TRBJ1-1; size: few; CDR3: CASSQVGGRNTEAFF; DNA: TGTGCCAGCAGCCAAGTAGGAGGCAGGAACACTGAAGCTTTCTTT
D: TRBD2; V: TRBV4-1; J: TRBJ2-1; size: once; CDR3: CASSPAGLAGGPDEQFF; DNA: TGCGCCAGCAGCCCTGCCGGGCTAGCGGGAGGGCCCGATGAGCAGTTCTTC
D: TRBD2; V: TRBV7-9; J: TRBJ2-2; size: once; CDR3: CASSSSGRWNTGELFF; DNA: TGTGCCAGCAGTTCTAGCGGGAGATGGAACACCGGGGAGCTGTTTTTT
D: TRBD1; V: TRBV5-5; J: TRBJ2-7; size: once; CDR3: CASSLATDRIYEQYF; DNA: TGTGCCAGCAGCTTGGCCACGGACAGGATCTACGAGCAGTACTTC
D: TRBD2; V: TRBV28; J: TRBJ2-7; size: NA; CDR3: CASCTSGSYEQYF; DNA: TGTGCCAGCTGCACTAGCGGGAGTTACGAGCAGTACTTC
D: TRBD2; V: TRBV28; J: TRBJ2-7; size: NA; CDR3: CASSFSLSSGSPTYEQYF; DNA: TGTGCCAGCAGTTTTAGCTTGTCCAGCGGGAGTCCCACCTACGAGCAGTACTTC
D: NA; V: TRBV27; J: TRBJ1-3; size: few; CDR3: CASSRRGGSSSGNTIYF; DNA: TGTGCCAGCAGTCGGAGGGGCGGGTCGAGCTCTGGAAACACCATATATTTT
D: NA; V: TRBV2; J: TRBJ2-1; size: NA; CDR3: CASRRAVVNEQFF; DNA: TGTGCCAGCAGGAGGGCGGTTGTTAATGAGCAGTTCTTC
D: NA; V: TRBV18; J: TRBJ1-5; size: NA; CDR3: CASSPEGLSNQPQHF; DNA: TGTGCCAGCTCACCTGAGGGTTTAAGCAATCAGCCCCAGCATTTT
D: NA; V: TRBV9; J: TRBJ1-5; size: NA; CDR3: CASSVTSNQPQHF; DNA: TGTGCCAGCAGCGTAACAAGCAATCAGCCCCAGCATTTT
D: TRBD1; V: TRBV19; J: TRBJ1-1; size: NA; CDR3: CASSIDVGGGGGTEAFF; DNA: TGTGCCAGTAGTATAGATGTTGGAGGGGGCGGAGGGACTGAAGCTTTCTTT
D: TRBD1; V: TRBV11-3; J: TRBJ2-7; size: NA; CDR3: CASSSGQGDGEQYF; DNA: TGTGCCAGCAGCTCGGGACAGGGTGACGGCGAGCAGTACTTC
D: TRBD2; V: TRBV10-3; J: TRBJ2-7; size: NA; CDR3: CANKRGDSYEQYF; DNA: TGTGCCAACAAGCGGGGTGACTCCTACGAGCAGTACTTC
D: NA; V: TRBV7-3; J: TRBJ2-3; size: NA; CDR3: CASSPTPLRADTQYF; DNA: TGTGCCAGCAGCCCAACCCCCCTCAGGGCAGATACGCAGTATTTT
D: NA; V: TRBV21-1; J: TRBJ2-7; size: NA; CDR3: CASSGGGRVYEQYF; DNA: TGTGCCAGCAGCGGAGGAGGTAGGGTATACGAGCAGTACTTC
D: NA; V: TRBV24-1; J: TRBJ2-5; size: NA; CDR3: CATSEGGSQETQYF; DNA: TGTGCCACCAGTGAGGGGGGAAGTCAAGAGACCCAGTACTTC
D: TRBD2; V: TRBV6-4; J: TRBJ2-1; size: NA; CDR3: CASSDSGGSGYNEQFF; DNA: TGTGCCAGCAGTGACTCGGGGGGGAGTGGGTACAATGAGCAGTTCTTC
D: NA; V: TRBV19; J: TRBJ2-7; size: NA; CDR3: CASSEGGLHIYEQYF; DNA: TGTGCCAGTAGTGAAGGGGGTCTCCATATTTACGAGCAGTACTTC
D: TRBD2; V: TRBV11-2; J: TRBJ2-1; size: NA; CDR3: CASSLEDRLASGRYNEQFF; DNA: TGTGCCAGCAGCTTAGAAGACAGGTTGGCTAGCGGGAGGTACAATGAGCAGTTCTTC
D: TRBD1; V: TRBV3-1/TRBV3-2; J: TRBJ2-3; size: NA; CDR3: CASSPRDRDTDTQYF; DNA: TGTGCCAGCAGCCCTCGGGACAGGGACACAGATACGCAGTATTTT
D: TRBD1; V: TRBV30; J: TRBJ1-1; size: NA; CDR3: CAWQGQGGTEAFF; DNA: TGTGCCTGGCAGGGACAGGGAGGTACTGAAGCTTTCTTT
D: TRBD1; V: TRBV27; J: TRBJ2-1; size: NA; CDR3: CASSFCGQGFCTPQFF; DNA: TGTGCCAGCAGTTTTTGTGGACAGGGATTCTGCACACCTCAGTTCTTC
D: NA; V: TRBV6-5; J: TRBJ2-1; size: NA; CDR3: CALGGGLSSYNEQFF; DNA: TGTGCCCTAGGGGGGGGGCTAAGCTCCTACAATGAGCAGTTCTTC
D: TRBD1; V: TRBV19; J: TRBJ1-3; size: NA; CDR3: CASTPGQGGNTIYF; DNA: TGTGCCAGTACCCCAGGACAGGGTGGAAACACCATATATTTT
D: TRBD2; V: TRBV28; J: TRBJ2-3; size: NA; CDR3: CASSLGTSGNADTQYF; DNA: TGTGCCAGCAGTTTAGGGACTAGCGGGAACGCAGATACGCAGTATTTT
D: NA; V: TRBV12-5; J: TRBJ1-5; size: NA; CDR3: CASGLVGGGNQPQHF; DNA: TGTGCTAGTGGTTTGGTCGGCGGGGGCAATCAGCCCCAGCATTTT
D: TRBD1; V: TRBV6-1; J: TRBJ1-4; size: once; CDR3: CASSGGQGNGNEKLFF; DNA: TGTGCCAGCAGTGGAGGACAGGGGAACGGGAATGAAAAACTGTTTTTT
D: TRBD2; V: TRBV6-6; J: TRBJ2-7; size: NA; CDR3: CASIYGAGGGYEQYF; DNA: TGTGCCAGTATTTATGGAGCGGGAGGGGGCTACGAGCAGTACTTC
D: TRBD2; V: TRBV27; J: TRBJ2-3; size: NA; CDR3: CASSPLTSGTDTQYF; DNA: TGTGCCAGCAGCCCCCTGACTAGCGGAACAGATACGCAGTATTTT
D: TRBD1; V: TRBV28; J: TRBJ1-2; size: once; CDR3: CASSLLMTGPDGYTF; DNA: TGTGCCAGCAGTTTACTTATGACAGGGCCGGATGGCTACACCTTC
D: TRBD1; V: TRBV9; J: TRBJ1-6; size: NA; CDR3: CASSPRDSSSYNSPLHF; DNA: TGTGCCAGCAGCCCCCGGGACAGCAGCTCCTATAATTCACCCCTCCACTTT
D: TRBD2; V: TRBV6-6; J: TRBJ2-5; size: NA; CDR3: CASSSSREKQETQYF; DNA: TGTGCCAGCAGTTCGTCGCGGGAGAAACAAGAGACCCAGTACTTC
D: TRBD1; V: TRBV7-9; J: TRBJ2-5; size: NA; CDR3: CASSIPSEGQGRETQYF; DNA: TGTGCCAGCAGCATCCCGTCCGAAGGACAGGGCCGGGAGACCCAGTACTTC
D: TRBD1; V: TRBV19; J: TRBJ1-5; size: NA; CDR3: CASSMRGQEPQHF; DNA: TGTGCCAGTAGTATGAGGGGGCAGGAGCCCCAGCATTTT
D: NA; V: TRBV6-1; J: TRBJ1-2; size: NA; CDR3: CASSDMGGNYGYTF; DNA: TGTGCCAGCAGTGATATGGGAGGGAACTATGGCTACACCTTC
D: NA; V: TRBV21-1; J: TRBJ1-3; size: NA; CDR3: CASTIPGQGPRISGNTIYF; DNA: TGTGCCAGCACCATACCGGGACAGGGTCCCCGAATATCTGGAAACACCATATATTTT
D: TRBD1; V: TRBV4-1; J: TRBJ1-5; size: NA; CDR3: CASSPSFESRGLSPQPQHF; DNA: TGCGCCAGCAGCCCCAGCTTCGAGAGCAGGGGGCTAAGCCCCCAGCCCCAGCATTTT
D: NA; V: TRBV2; J: TRBJ2-3; size: NA; CDR3: CASSPRSGLYSDTQYF; DNA: TGTGCCAGCAGTCCAAGGTCCGGGTTGTACTCGGATACGCAGTATTTT
D: TRBD1; V: TRBV27; J: TRBJ1-6; size: NA; CDR3: CASMSTGRNSPLHF; DNA: TGTGCCAGCATGTCGACAGGGCGGAATTCACCCCTCCACTTT